The 26 T cell receptor beta chains below were found in one sample sequenced in a study of regulatory T cells in long-lasting Graves disease. The time point was: newly diagnosed GD, antithyroid drugs for less than 3 months. PBMC-derived RNA was used for the TCR library. With iRepertoire HTBI primers and Arm-PCR of CDR3 regions, TCR beta libraries were built. From the multiplex PCR reads, TCRdb called clonotypes with MiXCR, one entry per CDR3 protein. Here the sample spans roughly 610,000 distinct CDR3 sequences, about 16% being singletons. This same sample was also taken into another study, of T cells in Graves' hyperthyroidism and ophthalmopathy.

Specimen: peripheral blood mononuclear cells (PBMCs), collected at new diagnosis, from a patient treated with antithyroid drugs. These receptors were collected from a man younger than 35 with Graves disease.

A few counts support this clonotype. The V and J genes are TRBV28 and TRBJ1-4; 10 bases align to TRBD1. Per the germline V gene, CDR1 is MDHEN and CDR2 is SYDVKM. The CDR3 covers 15 residues. J lost 6 bases, V lost 10 bases, and 11 bases had no gene match. The DNA of the CDR3 is TGTGCCACCTCGACAGGGGGCGCGGGGGATGAAAAACTGTTTTTT. This encodes CATSTGGAGDEKLFF.

The chain joins TRBV9 to TRBJ1-5; the match to TRBD1 covers 7 bases. V lost 0 bases and J lost 0; bases outside the gene matches: 15. The V gene's germline CDR1 is SGDLS and CDR2 YYNGEE. The CDR3 spans 20 residues. The CDR3 here is CASSVVSHGTADYSNQPQHF. The CDR3 DNA reads as TGTGCCAGCAGCGTAGTATCCCACGGGACAGCTGATTATAGCAATCAGCCCCAGCATTTT.

This clonotype came up many times. V and J are TRBV18 and TRBJ1-2; D is unresolved. Trimming cost V 1 base and J 3 bases, with 12 bases left between them. The germline V gene encodes CDR1 KGHSH and CDR2 LQKENI. The CDR3 extends over 15 amino acids. As DNA, the CDR3 is TGTGCCAGCTCACCACAAAGCTCTGGGGACTATGGCTACACCTTC. As protein: CASSPQSSGDYGYTF.

This clonotype appeared a single time. The V and J genes are TRBV29-1 and TRBJ2-1; 8 bases match TRBD2. The V gene's germline CDR1 is SQVTM and CDR2 ANQGSEA. Trimming cost V 3 bases and J 2 bases; bases outside gene matches: 9. CDR3 length: 16 amino acids. CDR3 nucleotides: TGCAGCGTTGAGCCCTTTAGCGGGAAGGCCTACAATGAGCAGTTCTTC. It is translated as CSVEPFSGKAYNEQFF.

This clonotype was recorded many times. The chain links TRBV3-1 to TRBJ1-1; weak D call: TRBD1 (6 bases). Germline CDR1 reads LGHDT; CDR2 reads YNNKEL (reference sequence). This CDR3 is built from 12 residues. V was cut by 6 bases and J by 4 bases, with 9 bases left in between. CDR3 nucleotides: TGTGCCAGCAGGAGAGGGGGCACTGAAGCTTTCTTT. Amino acids: CASRRGGTEAFF.

This clonotype was seen more than once but under ten times. The chain carries TRBV20-1 and TRBJ2-7; 10 nucleotides align to TRBD2. V gave up 4 bases and J gave up 6 bases; unmatched junction bases: 6. CDR1 DFQATT and CDR2 SNEGSKA come from the germline V gene (reference sequence). The CDR3 has 13 amino acids. DNA for the CDR3: TGCAGTGCTACTTCTAGCGGGAGCCGCGAGCAGTACTTC. This sequence encodes CSATSSGSREQYF.

This clonotype was detected ten times or more. The chain recombines TRBV2 with TRBJ2-3, with 9 bases matching TRBD1. CDR1 is SNHLY, CDR2 FYNNEI, per germline. V lost 7 bases and J lost 6; bases outside the gene matches: 5. There are 13 residues in the CDR3. The CDR3 DNA reads TGTGCCAGCATGGACAGGGGCCCGGATACGCAGTATTTT. As protein: CASMDRGPDTQYF.

This clonotype was found a few times. The rearrangement links TRBV20-1 to TRBJ1-5; weak D call: TRBD1 (5 bases). The germline V and J ends were trimmed by 2 bases and 0 bases, with 11 bases remaining between them. The germline V gene encodes CDR1 DFQATT and CDR2 SNEGSKA (reference sequence). CDR3 length: 15 residues. CDR3 sequence reads: CSARPAGYSNQPQHF. Written as DNA, the CDR3 is TGCAGTGCTAGACCCGCAGGGTATAGCAATCAGCCCCAGCATTTT.

This clonotype has at least ten counts. The chain couples TRBV12-3 or TRBV12-4 to TRBJ2-7; possible D gene TRBD2, 7 bases. Trimming pared 5 bases from V and 0 bases from J, leaving 14 bases between. This CDR3 comprises 15 residues. For the CDR3, the DNA is TGTGCCAGCAGTCCAGCGGGACAAAGCTCCTACGAGCAGTACTTC. Its translation: CASSPAGQSSYEQYF.

V gene TRBV2 combines with J gene TRBJ2-7; D possibly corresponds to TRBD2 (5 bases). With 1 base removed from V and 6 bases from J, the gap between germline ends came to 10 bases. The germline V gene encodes CDR1 SNHLY and CDR2 FYNNEI. The CDR3 is 13 residues long. CDR3 bases: TGTGCCAGCAGTGAAGGGGAGATGGCCGAGCAGTACTTC. Translated, it gives CASSEGEMAEQYF.

The chain uses TRBV2 and TRBJ1-4, with a tentative D call TRBD1 (6 bases). The CDR3 runs 14 residues. With 6 bases removed from V and 2 bases from J, the gap between germline ends came to 10 bases. Looked up from germline, CDR1 is SNHLY and CDR2 is FYNNEI. The CDR3 DNA sequence: TGTGCCAGCAGACAAACAGGGACTAATGAAAAACTGTTTTTT. Protein sequence: CASRQTGTNEKLFF.

The V gene is TRBV5-1, the J gene TRBJ2-7; TRBD1 matches 7 bases. Trimming removed 1 base from V and 7 bases from J; junction bases left unmatched: 8. The germline V gene has CDR1 SGHRS and CDR2 YFSETQ. The CDR3 spans 14 residues. The CDR3 here is CASSLRGQPSEQYF. The CDR3 nucleotides are TGCGCCAGCAGCTTGAGGGGACAGCCCTCTGAGCAGTACTTC.

This clonotype was picked up a small number of times. The chain combines TRBV5-1 with TRBJ1-5; no clear D. This CDR3 is 15 amino acids long. Germline V gene data show CDR1 as SGHRS and CDR2 as YFSETQ. Trimming shortened V by 0 bases and J by 3 bases, and 10 bases separated the two germline ends. In DNA form, the CDR3 reads TGCGCCAGCAGCTTGGTAGGCAGCCCCAATCAGCCCCAGCATTTT. The encoded protein is CASSLVGSPNQPQHF.

Concerning this clonotype: It may be a read error: a sequence one base away is much more abundant. This chain connects TRBV20-1 to TRBJ2-5, with D perhaps given as TRBD1 or TRBD2 (5 bases each). The CDR3 extends over 17 amino acids. Germline V gene data show CDR1 as DFQATT and CDR2 as SNEGSKA (reference sequence). With 3 bases removed from V and 11 bases from J, the gap between germline ends came to 31 bases. The CDR3 sequence: CSASDRTSDTGRWEQYF. In DNA, the CDR3 is TGCAGTGCTAGCGATCGAACATCGGACACCGGGCGTTGGGAGCAGTACTTC.

The chain couples TRBV2 to TRBJ2-1; 8 positions agree with TRBD1. Germline CDR1 and CDR2: SNHLY and FYNNEI. The CDR3 has 13 amino acids. The CDR3 DNA sequence: TGTGCGAAAACCCCGCAGGGGGCCCACGAGCAGTTCTTC. This codes for CAKTPQGAHEQFF.

This clonotype has more than one count but fewer than ten. The V gene is TRBV27, the J gene TRBJ2-4; 7 bases fit TRBD2. Germline V gives CDR1 MNHEY, CDR2 SMNVEV (reference sequence). V lost 5 bases to trimming and J lost 0 bases; unmatched junction nucleotides: 16. The CDR3 spans 19 residues. CDR3 DNA sequence: TGTGCCAGCAGTCCCCGGGAGGCAGGCCCAGATCTAGCCAAAAACATTCAGTACTTC. It translates to CASSPREAGPDLAKNIQYF.

This clonotype has ten or more counts. The DNA of the CDR3 is TGTGCCAGCAGTCCCCAGATTATAGGGGCTTTCTTT. Translation gives CASSPQIIGAFF. V usage is TRBV28 and J usage is TRBJ1-1; D unresolved. CDR3 length equals 12 residues. Germline loops: CDR1 MDHEN, CDR2 SYDVKM. The V end lost 5 bases, the J end lost 11 bases, and 15 bases lay between the germline ends.

The chain has TRBV3-1 and TRBJ1-3; D is unclear. The CDR3 spans 14 residues. V shed 1 base and J shed 2 bases, with 6 bases lying between them. The germline CDR1 and CDR2 sequences are LGHDT and YNNKEL (reference sequence). The CDR3 DNA reads TGTGCCAGCAGCCAAGGGCGTACTGGAAACACCATATATTTT. Translating it yields CASSQGRTGNTIYF.

The sample holds a few counts of this clonotype. The chain has TRBV6-2 or TRBV6-3 and TRBJ2-7; TRBD2 aligns across 10 bases. CDR3 size: 14 residues. The ends lost 3 bases at V and 3 bases at J; junction bases unmatched: 2. Germline V gene lookup returns CDR1 MNHEY and CDR2 SVGEGT. The CDR3 DNA reads as TGTGCCAGCAGTTATCGGACTAGCGGCTACGAGCAGTACTTC. Its translation: CASSYRTSGYEQYF.

The CDR3 sequence: CSVDLQGYGYTF. CDR3 nucleotide sequence: TGCAGCGTTGATTTACAGGGGTATGGCTACACCTTC. This chain joins TRBV29-1 and TRBJ1-2; 7 nucleotides agree with TRBD1. CDR1 and CDR2 (germline): SQVTM, ANQGSEA. The length of the CDR3 is 12 residues. The trim removed 3 bases at V and 5 bases at J, leaving 3 bases unmatched.

This clonotype has a handful of counts. The chain recombines TRBV6-1 with TRBJ2-1; TRBD2 aligns across 9 bases. Trimming removed 8 bases from V and 4 bases from J; junction bases left unmatched: 6. The CDR3 has 14 residues. Germline V gives CDR1 MNHNS, CDR2 SASEGT. CDR3 residues: CASSSGITYNEQFF. CDR3 DNA sequence: TGTGCCAGCTCTAGCGGGATCACTTACAATGAGCAGTTCTTC.

The chain uses TRBV5-1 and TRBJ2-7; tentatively, D is TRBD1 or TRBD2 (7 bases each). Germline V gives CDR1 SGHRS, CDR2 YFSETQ. Trimming took 2 bases from V and 2 from J, leaving 26 bases between them. The CDR3 loop spans 19 amino acids. CDR3 DNA: TGCGCCAGCAGCTTCGGGGGGCCAGGGGGAATATCCCTACCCTACGAGCAGTACTTC. Protein sequence: CASSFGGPGGISLPYEQYF.

The chain is built from TRBV7-9 and TRBJ2-3; 7 bases are shared with TRBD1. With V trimmed by 2 bases and J by 5 bases, 4 bases remained unmatched. This CDR3 region has 14 residues. Germline loops: CDR1 SEHNR, CDR2 FQNEAQ (reference sequence). The CDR3 reads CASSLRGQQDTQYF. The CDR3 nucleotides are TGTGCCAGCAGCTTACGGGGACAGCAAGATACGCAGTATTTT.

This clonotype was detected many times. This rearrangement joins TRBV28 to TRBJ2-4; 8 bases line up with TRBD1. V gave up 8 bases and J gave up 15 bases; unmatched junction bases: 9. CDR1 MDHEN and CDR2 SYDVKM come from the germline V gene. This CDR3 has 11 residues. CDR3 DNA sequence: TGTGCCAGCGTGGACTGGGACAGGTGGTACTTC. It yields the protein CASVDWDRWYF.

This clonotype was found many times. The chain uses TRBV7-6 and TRBJ2-3, with D tentatively TRBD2 (6 bases). The V end lost 1 base, the J end lost 3 bases, and 11 bases lay between the germline ends. The length of the CDR3 is 15 residues. Germline assignment: CDR1 SGHVS and CDR2 FNYEAQ. The CDR3: CASSLVLRGTDTQYF. In DNA form, the CDR3 reads TGTGCCAGCAGCTTAGTGCTTCGGGGGACAGATACGCAGTATTTT.

The chain uses TRBV19 and TRBJ1-2; possibly TRBD1 for D (5 bases). CDR1 is LNHDA, CDR2 SQIVND, per germline (reference sequence). The CDR3 runs 14 residues. The V gene lost 4 bases and the J gene lost 4 bases, with 13 bases spanning the gap. The CDR3 DNA is TGTGCCAGTAGTAAACCATCCGACAGCTATGGCTACACCTTC. It codes for CASSKPSDSYGYTF.